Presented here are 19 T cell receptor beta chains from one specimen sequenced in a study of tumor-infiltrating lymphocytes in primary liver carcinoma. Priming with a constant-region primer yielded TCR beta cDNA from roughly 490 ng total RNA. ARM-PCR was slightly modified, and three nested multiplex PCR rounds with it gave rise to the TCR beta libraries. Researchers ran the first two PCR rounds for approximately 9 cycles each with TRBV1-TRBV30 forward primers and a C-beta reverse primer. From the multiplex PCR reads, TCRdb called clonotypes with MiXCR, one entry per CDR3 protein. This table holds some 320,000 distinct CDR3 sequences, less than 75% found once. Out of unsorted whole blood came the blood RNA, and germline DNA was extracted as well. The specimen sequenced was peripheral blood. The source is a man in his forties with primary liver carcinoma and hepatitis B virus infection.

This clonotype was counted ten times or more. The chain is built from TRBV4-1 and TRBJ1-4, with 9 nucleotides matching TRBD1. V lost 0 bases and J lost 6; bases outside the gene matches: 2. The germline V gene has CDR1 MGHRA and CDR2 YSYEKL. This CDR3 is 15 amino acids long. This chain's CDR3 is CASSQDGTGYEKLFF. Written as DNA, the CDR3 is TGCGCCAGCAGCCAAGACGGGACAGGGTATGAAAAACTGTTTTTT.

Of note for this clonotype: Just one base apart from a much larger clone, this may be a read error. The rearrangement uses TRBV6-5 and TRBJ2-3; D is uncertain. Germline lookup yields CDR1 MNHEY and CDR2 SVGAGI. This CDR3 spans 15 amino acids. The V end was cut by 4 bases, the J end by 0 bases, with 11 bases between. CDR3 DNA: TGTGCCAGCAGTTTATGGGCACGGAGCACAGATACGCAGTATTTT. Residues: CASSLWARSTDTQYF.

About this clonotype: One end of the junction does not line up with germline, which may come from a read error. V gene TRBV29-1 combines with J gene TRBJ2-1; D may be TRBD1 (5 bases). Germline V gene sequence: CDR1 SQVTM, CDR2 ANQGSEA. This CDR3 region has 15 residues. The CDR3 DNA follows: TGCAGCGTCGACCGGTTGGGGCGCGGCGGCAATGAGCAGCTCTTC. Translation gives CSVDRLGRGGNEQLF.

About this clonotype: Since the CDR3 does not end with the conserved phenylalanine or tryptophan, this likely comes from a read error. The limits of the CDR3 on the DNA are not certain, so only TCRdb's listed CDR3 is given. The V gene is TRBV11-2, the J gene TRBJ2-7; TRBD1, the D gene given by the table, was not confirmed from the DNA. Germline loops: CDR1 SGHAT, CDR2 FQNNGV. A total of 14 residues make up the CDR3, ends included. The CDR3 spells CDSSLMGVSCEQYS.

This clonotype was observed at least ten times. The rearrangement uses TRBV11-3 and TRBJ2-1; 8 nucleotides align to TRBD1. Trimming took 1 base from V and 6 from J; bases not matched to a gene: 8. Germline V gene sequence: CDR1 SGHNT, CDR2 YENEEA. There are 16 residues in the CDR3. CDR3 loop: CASSLVGRGLGNEQFF. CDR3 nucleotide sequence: TGTGCCAGCAGCTTAGTTGGCAGGGGGCTTGGCAATGAGCAGTTCTTC.

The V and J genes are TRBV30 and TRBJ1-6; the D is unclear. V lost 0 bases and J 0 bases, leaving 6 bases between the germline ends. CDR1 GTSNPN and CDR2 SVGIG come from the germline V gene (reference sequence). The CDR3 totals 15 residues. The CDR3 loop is CAWSVESSYNSPLHF. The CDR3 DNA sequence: TGTGCCTGGAGTGTGGAAAGCTCCTATAATTCACCCCTCCACTTT.

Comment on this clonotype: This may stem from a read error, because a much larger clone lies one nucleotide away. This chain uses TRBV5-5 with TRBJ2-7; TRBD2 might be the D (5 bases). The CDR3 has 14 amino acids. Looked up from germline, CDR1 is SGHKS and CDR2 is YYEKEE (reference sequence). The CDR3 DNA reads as TGTGCCGGCAGCTTTCGGACTCAAGGTTACGAGCAGTACTTC. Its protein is CAGSFRTQGYEQYF.

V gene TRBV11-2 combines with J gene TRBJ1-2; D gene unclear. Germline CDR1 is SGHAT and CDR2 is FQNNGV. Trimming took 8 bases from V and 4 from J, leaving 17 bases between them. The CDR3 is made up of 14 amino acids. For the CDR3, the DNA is TGTGCCAGCGGTCCCCGGGTCCGGACCTATGGCTACACCTTC. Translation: CASGPRVRTYGYTF.

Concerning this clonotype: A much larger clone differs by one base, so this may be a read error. The CDR3 reads CASSQGPTHYEQYF. The CDR3 region has the DNA TGCGCCAGCAGCCAAGGTCCTACGCACTACGAGCAGTACTTC. This sequence joins TRBV4-3 and TRBJ2-7, with D hard to call. V lost 1 base, J lost 3 bases, and 10 bases lay in between. The CDR3 length is 14 residues. Germline assignment: CDR1 LGHNA and CDR2 YSLEER.

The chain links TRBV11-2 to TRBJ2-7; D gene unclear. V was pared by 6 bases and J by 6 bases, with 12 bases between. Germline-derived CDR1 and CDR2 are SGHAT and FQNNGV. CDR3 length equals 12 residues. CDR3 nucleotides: TGTGCCAGCAGTTCCCATCCGGGCGAGCAGTACTTC. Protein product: CASSSHPGEQYF.

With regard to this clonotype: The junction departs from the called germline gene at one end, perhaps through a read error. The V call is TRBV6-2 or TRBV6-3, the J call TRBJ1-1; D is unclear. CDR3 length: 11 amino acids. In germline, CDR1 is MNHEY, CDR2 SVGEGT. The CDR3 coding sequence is TGTGCCGTTCTCGGTTACACTAAAGCTTTCTTT. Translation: CAVLGYTKAFF.

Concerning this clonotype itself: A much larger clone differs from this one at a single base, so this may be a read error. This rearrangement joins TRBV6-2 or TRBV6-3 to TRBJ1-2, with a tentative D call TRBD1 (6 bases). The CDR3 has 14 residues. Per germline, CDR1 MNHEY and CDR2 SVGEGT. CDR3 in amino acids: CASSSQGLNYSYTF. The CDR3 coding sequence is TGTGCCAGCAGTTCTCAGGGGCTCAACTATAGCTACACCTTC.

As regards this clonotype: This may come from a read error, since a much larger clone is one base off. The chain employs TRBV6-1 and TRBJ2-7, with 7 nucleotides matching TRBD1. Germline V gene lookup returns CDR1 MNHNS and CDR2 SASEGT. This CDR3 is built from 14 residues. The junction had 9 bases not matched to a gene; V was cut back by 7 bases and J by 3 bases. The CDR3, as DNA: TGTGCCAGCAACCCCCCCCCAGGGGGCTACGAGCAGTACTTC. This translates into CASNPPPGGYEQYF.

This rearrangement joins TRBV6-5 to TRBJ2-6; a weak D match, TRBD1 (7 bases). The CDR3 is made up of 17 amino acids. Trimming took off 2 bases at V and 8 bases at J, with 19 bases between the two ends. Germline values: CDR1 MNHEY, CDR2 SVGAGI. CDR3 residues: CASSYGGTASRTNVLTF. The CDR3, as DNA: TGTGCCAGCAGTTACGGAGGGACAGCCTCTAGGACCAACGTCCTGACTTTC.

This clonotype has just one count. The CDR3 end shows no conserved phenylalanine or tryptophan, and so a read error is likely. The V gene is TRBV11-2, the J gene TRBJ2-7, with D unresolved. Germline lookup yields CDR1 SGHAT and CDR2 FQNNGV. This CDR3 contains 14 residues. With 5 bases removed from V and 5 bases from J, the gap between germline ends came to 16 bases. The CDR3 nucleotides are TGTGCCAGCAGCCTCCGGGCCACGTACGACGAGCAGTACCTC. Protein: CASSLRATYDEQYL.

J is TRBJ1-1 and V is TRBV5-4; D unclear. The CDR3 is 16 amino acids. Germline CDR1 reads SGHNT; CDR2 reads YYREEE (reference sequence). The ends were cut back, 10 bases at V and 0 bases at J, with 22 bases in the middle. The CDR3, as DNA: TGTGCCTTCAGTCTGGGAGGACCTTTAATGAACACTGAAGCTTTCTTT. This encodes CAFSLGGPLMNTEAFF.

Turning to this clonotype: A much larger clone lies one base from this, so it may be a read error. The CDR3 DNA follows: TGTGTCATCAGTGCGAGTAAGGACAGGGGGTACGAGCAGTACTTC. Its protein product is CVISASKDRGYEQYF. The chain carries TRBV10-3 and TRBJ2-7; 10 bases are shared with TRBD1. Germline CDR1 ENHRY, CDR2 SYGVKD. This CDR3 is 15 amino acids long.

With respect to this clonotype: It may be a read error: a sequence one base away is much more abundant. The CDR3 here is CDSSQGVQNNEKLFF. Here the CDR3 DNA reads TGCGACAGCAGCCAGGGAGTCCAGAATAATGAAAAACTGTTTTTT. The V gene is TRBV4-1, the J gene TRBJ1-4; a possible D gene is TRBD1 (5 bases). This CDR3 contains 15 residues. Per germline, CDR1 MGHRA and CDR2 YSYEKL.

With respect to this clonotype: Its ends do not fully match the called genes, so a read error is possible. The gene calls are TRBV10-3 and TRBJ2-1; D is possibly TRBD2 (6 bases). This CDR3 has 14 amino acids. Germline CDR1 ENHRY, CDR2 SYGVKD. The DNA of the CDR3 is TGCGCCATCAGACCGGGCCCGGGGGACGATGAGCAGTTCTTC. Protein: CAIRPGPGDDEQFF.